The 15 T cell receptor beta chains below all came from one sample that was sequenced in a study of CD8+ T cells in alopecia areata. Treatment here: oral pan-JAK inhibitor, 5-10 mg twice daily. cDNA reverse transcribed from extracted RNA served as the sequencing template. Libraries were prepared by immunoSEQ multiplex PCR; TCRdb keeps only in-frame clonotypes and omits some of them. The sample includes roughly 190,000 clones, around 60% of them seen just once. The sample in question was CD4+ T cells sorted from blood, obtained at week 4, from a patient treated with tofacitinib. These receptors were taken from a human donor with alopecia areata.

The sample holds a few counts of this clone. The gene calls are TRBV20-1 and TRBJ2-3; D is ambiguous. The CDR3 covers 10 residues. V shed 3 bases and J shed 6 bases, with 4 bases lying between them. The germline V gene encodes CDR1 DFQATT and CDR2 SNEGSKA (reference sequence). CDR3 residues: CSASRDTQYF. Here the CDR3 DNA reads TGCAGTGCTAGCAGGGATACGCAGTATTTT.

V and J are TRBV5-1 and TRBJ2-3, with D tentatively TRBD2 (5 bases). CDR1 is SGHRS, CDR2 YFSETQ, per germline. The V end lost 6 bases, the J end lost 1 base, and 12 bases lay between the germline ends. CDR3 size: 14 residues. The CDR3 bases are TGCGCCAGCAAGTCGGCGGGTCGCACAGATACGCAGTATTTT. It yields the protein CASKSAGRTDTQYF.

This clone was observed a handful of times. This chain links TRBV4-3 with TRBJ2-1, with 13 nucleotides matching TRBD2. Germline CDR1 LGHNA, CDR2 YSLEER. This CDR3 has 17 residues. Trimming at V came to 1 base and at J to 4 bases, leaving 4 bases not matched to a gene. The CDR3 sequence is CASSQGTSGSRYNEQFF. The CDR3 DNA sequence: TGCGCCAGCAGCCAAGGGACTAGCGGGAGTAGATACAATGAGCAGTTCTTC.

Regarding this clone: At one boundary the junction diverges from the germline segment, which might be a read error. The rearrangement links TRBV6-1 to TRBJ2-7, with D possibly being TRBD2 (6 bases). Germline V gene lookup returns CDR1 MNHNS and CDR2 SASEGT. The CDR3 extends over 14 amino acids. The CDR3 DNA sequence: TGTGCCAGCAGTGAATTGGGTTTGGAGCGGGCGGTTCACTTC. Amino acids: CASSELGLERAVHF.

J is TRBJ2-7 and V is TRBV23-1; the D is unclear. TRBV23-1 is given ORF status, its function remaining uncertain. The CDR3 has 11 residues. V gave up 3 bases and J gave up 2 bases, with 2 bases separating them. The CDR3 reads CASSQAYEQYF. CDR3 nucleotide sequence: TGCGCCAGCAGTCAGGCCTACGAGCAGTACTTC.

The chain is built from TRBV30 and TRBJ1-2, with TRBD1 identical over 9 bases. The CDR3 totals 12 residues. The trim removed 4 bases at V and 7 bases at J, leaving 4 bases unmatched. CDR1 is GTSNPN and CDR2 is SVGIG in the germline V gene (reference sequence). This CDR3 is CAWTRTGVGYTF. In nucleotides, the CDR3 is TGTGCCTGGACCCGGACAGGGGTTGGCTACACCTTC.

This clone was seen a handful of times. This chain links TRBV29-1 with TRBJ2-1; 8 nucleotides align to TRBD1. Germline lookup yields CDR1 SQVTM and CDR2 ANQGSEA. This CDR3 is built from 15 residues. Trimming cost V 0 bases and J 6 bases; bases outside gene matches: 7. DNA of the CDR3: TGCAGCGTTGAAGATACAGGGGGGAGATCCAATGAGCAGTTCTTC. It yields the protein CSVEDTGGRSNEQFF.

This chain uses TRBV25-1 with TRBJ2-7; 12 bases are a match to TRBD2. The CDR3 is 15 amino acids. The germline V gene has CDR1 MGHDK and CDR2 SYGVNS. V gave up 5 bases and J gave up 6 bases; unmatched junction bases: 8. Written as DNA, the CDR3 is TGTGCCAGCAGTCGGACTAGCGGGATCCTCAGCGAGCAGTACTTC. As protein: CASSRTSGILSEQYF.

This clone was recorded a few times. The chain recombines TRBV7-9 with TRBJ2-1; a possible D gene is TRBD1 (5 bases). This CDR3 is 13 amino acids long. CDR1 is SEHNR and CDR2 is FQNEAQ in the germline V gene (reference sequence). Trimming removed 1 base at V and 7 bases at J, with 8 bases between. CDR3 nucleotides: TGTGCCAGCAGCTTAGTTCCAGGGAATGAGCAGTTCTTC. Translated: CASSLVPGNEQFF. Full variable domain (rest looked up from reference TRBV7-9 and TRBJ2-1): DTGVSQNPRHKITKRGQNVTFRCDPISEHNRLYWYRQTLGQGPEFLTYFQNEAQLEKSRLLSDRFSAERPKGSFSTLEIQRTEQGDSAMYLCASSLVPGNEQFFGPGTRLTVL.

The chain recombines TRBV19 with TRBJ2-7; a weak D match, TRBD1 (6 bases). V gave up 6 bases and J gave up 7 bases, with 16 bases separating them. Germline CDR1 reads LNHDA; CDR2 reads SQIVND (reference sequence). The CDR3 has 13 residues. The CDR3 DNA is TGTGCCAGTAGCCTACAATTAGGACAGGAGCAGTACTTC. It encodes CASSLQLGQEQYF.

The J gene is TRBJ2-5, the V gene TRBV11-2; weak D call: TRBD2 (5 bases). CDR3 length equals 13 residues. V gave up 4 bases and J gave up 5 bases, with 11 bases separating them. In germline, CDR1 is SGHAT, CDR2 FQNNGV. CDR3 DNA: TGTGCCAGCAGCTCGTCAGAGGGCGAGACCCAGTACTTC. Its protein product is CASSSSEGETQYF.

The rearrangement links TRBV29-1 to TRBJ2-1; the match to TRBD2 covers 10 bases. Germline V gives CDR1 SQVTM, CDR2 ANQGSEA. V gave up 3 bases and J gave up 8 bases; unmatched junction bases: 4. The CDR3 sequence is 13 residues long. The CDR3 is CSVDQLAGHEQFF. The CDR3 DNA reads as TGCAGCGTTGATCAACTAGCGGGACATGAGCAGTTCTTC.

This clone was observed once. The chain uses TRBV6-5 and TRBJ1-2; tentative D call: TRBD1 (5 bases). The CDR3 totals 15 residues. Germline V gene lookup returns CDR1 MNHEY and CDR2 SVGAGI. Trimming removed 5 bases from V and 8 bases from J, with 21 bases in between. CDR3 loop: CASSLSRGQAWGYTF. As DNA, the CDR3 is TGTGCCAGCAGTCTCTCTAGGGGCCAGGCTTGGGGCTACACCTTC.

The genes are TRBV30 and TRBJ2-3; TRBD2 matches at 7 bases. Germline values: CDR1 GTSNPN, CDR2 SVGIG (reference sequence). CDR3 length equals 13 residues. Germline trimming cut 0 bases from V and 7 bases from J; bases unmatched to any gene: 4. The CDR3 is CAWSVREGNTQYF. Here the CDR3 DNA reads TGTGCCTGGAGTGTGAGGGAGGGGAATACGCAGTATTTT.

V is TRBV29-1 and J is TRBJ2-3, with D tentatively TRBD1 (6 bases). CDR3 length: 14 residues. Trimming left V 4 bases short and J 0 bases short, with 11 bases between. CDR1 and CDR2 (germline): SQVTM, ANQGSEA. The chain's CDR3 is CSVVPQGSTDTQYF. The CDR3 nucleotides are TGCAGCGTTGTCCCGCAGGGGAGCACAGATACGCAGTATTTT.